Listed below are T cell receptor beta chains from one sample, sequenced in a study of T cell changes during pregnancy in multiple sclerosis. Sequencing was performed with immunoSEQ multiplex PCR; in TCRdb, only in-frame clones are kept and a portion is missing. The data contain approximately 22,000 clones, roughly 93% of them singletons. The material sequenced was CD8+ T cells from peripheral blood mononuclear cells, taken in the third trimester of pregnancy. All receptors come from a female donor with multiple sclerosis, enrolled in a pregnancy study. The CDR3 runs from the conserved cysteine through the conserved F or W.

V gene	J gene	CDR3 protein
TRBV15	TRBJ2-1	CATSRDTSGGLGEQFF
TRBV6-1	TRBJ1-2	CASSEPTGGYGYTF
TRBV7-3	TRBJ1-2	CASSPFEGAEGYTF
TRBV10-2	TRBJ2-1	CASSETDSYYNEQFF
TRBV10-3	TRBJ1-2	CAISSDLSGGIYGYTF
TRBV4-2	TRBJ1-1	CASSQARTGGTEAFF
TRBV6-1	TRBJ2-1	CASSGGQGPYNEQFF
TRBV6-5	TRBJ2-7	CASSTPGQGGDEQYF
TRBV15	TRBJ1-5	CATSRVGGGAQPQHF
TRBV6-1	TRBJ2-6	CASSGWGGSGANVLTF
TRBV4-3	TRBJ2-1	CASSHAWGGRYNEQFF
TRBV5-1	TRBJ2-3	CASSSLGLAGANGDTQYF
TRBV11-1	TRBJ2-7	CASSPRDRGNEQYF
TRBV27	TRBJ1-1	CASTTAAANTEAFF
TRBV7-9	TRBJ1-2	CATTPRGLIRGYTF
TRBV6-5	TRBJ1-5	CASRSRDRGQPQHF
TRBV27	TRBJ2-1	CASSSTLAGGIYNEQFF
TRBV27	TRBJ2-5	CASSLLPGELTGPETQYF
TRBV7-9	TRBJ2-1	CASSRTQREGSDEQFF